The 29 T cell receptor beta chains presented below share a single source sample, sequenced in a study of blood T cell repertoires in COVID-19. TCRdb's table, derived via immunoSEQ multiplex PCR, lists solely in-frame clones and lacks some. The table has about 210,000 clones, 89% seen once. The sample comprised peripheral blood. These receptors were collected from a woman between 40 and 50 years old with acute or convalescent COVID-19.

The rearrangement uses TRBV16 and TRBJ1-2; no definite D call. This CDR3 is built from 13 residues. Germline-derived CDR1 and CDR2 are KGHSY and FQNENV. Deletions cut 4 bases from V and 2 bases from J, with 8 bases between. Here the CDR3 reads CASSLERNYGYTF. DNA of the CDR3: TGTGCCAGCAGCCTAGAGAGGAACTATGGCTACACCTTC.

The gene calls are TRBV7-9 and TRBJ2-2; weak D call: TRBD1 (6 bases). This CDR3 contains 17 residues. V was trimmed by 0 bases and J by 5 bases, leaving 16 bases between them. In germline, CDR1 is SEHNR, CDR2 FQNEAQ (reference sequence). The chain's CDR3 is CASSLAPGLRGTGELFF. CDR3 in DNA: TGTGCCAGCAGCTTAGCGCCGGGCCTTAGGGGGACCGGGGAGCTGTTTTTT. Together with reference TRBV7-9 and TRBJ2-2, the CDR3 gives the full variable domain: DTGVSQNPRHKITKRGQNVTFRCDPISEHNRLYWYRQTLGQGPEFLTYFQNEAQLEKSRLLSDRFSAERPKGSFSTLEIQRTEQGDSAMYLCASSLAPGLRGTGELFFGEGSRLTVL.

The rearrangement joins TRBV19 to TRBJ2-6, with TRBD1 matching 11 bases. The CDR3 consists of 17 residues. Germline-derived CDR1 and CDR2 are LNHDA and SQIVND (reference sequence). Trimming took 9 bases from V and 0 from J; bases not matched to a gene: 7. The CDR3 coding sequence is TGTGCCAGCCAGGGACAGGGGGTCCTCTCTGGGGCCAACGTCCTGACTTTC. Its translation is CASQGQGVLSGANVLTF.

This clone appeared a single time. The chain recombines TRBV18 with TRBJ2-5; maybe TRBD1 (6 bases). Germline CDR1 reads KGHSH; CDR2 reads LQKENI. V was shortened by 3 bases and J by 1 base, with 12 bases between the two germline ends. CDR3 length: 15 amino acids. The DNA of the CDR3 is TGTGCCAGCTCACCGCTTTTAGGGGGCCAAGAGACCCAGTACTTC. It is translated as CASSPLLGGQETQYF.

V usage is TRBV12-3 or TRBV12-4 and J usage is TRBJ1-5; tentative D call: TRBD1 (5 bases). V was trimmed by 5 bases and J by 4 bases, leaving 9 bases between them. This CDR3 contains 13 residues. CDR3 in DNA: TGTGCCAGCAGTAGGGACTTTAATCAGCCCCAGCATTTT. Its protein is CASSRDFNQPQHF.

As regards this clone: Other DNA sequences in the same sample also yield this CDR3. The chain couples TRBV5-4 to TRBJ2-3; 7 bases align to TRBD1. The germline gives CDR1 SGHNT, CDR2 YYREEE (reference sequence). The CDR3 is made up of 14 amino acids. V lost 1 base to trimming and J lost 5 bases; unmatched junction nucleotides: 4. The CDR3 loop reads CASSLRGGGDTQYF. CDR3 coding DNA: TGTGCCAGCAGCTTGCGAGGGGGCGGAGATACGCAGTATTTT.

The gene calls are TRBV6-1 and TRBJ1-2; D is possibly TRBD1 (6 bases). The V gene lost 3 bases and the J gene lost 3 bases, with 14 bases spanning the gap. The CDR3 consists of 15 residues. Germline assignment: CDR1 MNHNS and CDR2 SASEGT. As DNA, the CDR3 is TGTGCCAGCAGTGAGCAGGGGCATCAAGACTATGGCTACACCTTC. Its translation: CASSEQGHQDYGYTF.

This clone has a single count. The chain links TRBV6-6 to TRBJ1-1; 8 bases line up with TRBD1. Trimming took 6 bases from V and 1 from J; bases not matched to a gene: 4. Germline-derived CDR1 and CDR2 are MNHNY and SVGAGI (reference sequence). The CDR3 spans 14 residues. The CDR3 loop is CASRRQGPNTEAFF. CDR3 in DNA: TGTGCCAGCAGAAGACAGGGGCCGAACACTGAAGCTTTCTTT.

The rearrangement joins TRBV9 to TRBJ2-3; D is ambiguous. The germline CDR1 and CDR2 sequences are SGDLS and YYNGEE. CDR3 length equals 14 residues. V lost 3 bases to trimming and J lost 0 bases, with 8 bases between them. CDR3 DNA: TGTGCCAGCAGCGACGGCAGGAGCACAGATACGCAGTATTTT. It translates to CASSDGRSTDTQYF. The variable domain in full, with the rest retrieved from reference TRBV9 and TRBJ2-3, is DSGVTQTPKHLITATGQRVTLRCSPRSGDLSVYWYQQSLDQGLQFLIQYYNGEERAKGNILERFSAQQFPDLHSELNLSSLELGDSALYFCASSDGRSTDTQYFGPGTRLTVL.

The chain uses TRBV30 and TRBJ2-1; 8 nucleotides line up with TRBD2. J lost 4 bases, V lost 2 bases, and 1 base had no gene match. Germline V gene lookup returns CDR1 GTSNPN and CDR2 SVGIG (reference sequence). The length of the CDR3 is 13 residues. Written as DNA, the CDR3 is TGTGCCTGGAGTACGGGGGGGTACAATGAGCAGTTCTTC. Translating it yields CAWSTGGYNEQFF.

The chain is built from TRBV5-4 and TRBJ1-1, with TRBD1 matching 8 bases. The CDR3 totals 15 residues. The germline V gene encodes CDR1 SGHNT and CDR2 YYREEE (reference sequence). J was trimmed by 5 bases and V by 4 bases; bases with no gene match: 10. This CDR3 is CASSVETTGGTEAFF. The CDR3 DNA reads as TGTGCCAGCAGCGTGGAGACAACAGGGGGTACTGAAGCTTTCTTT.

The V and J genes are TRBV24-1 and TRBJ2-5, with 7 bases that match TRBD2. Germline lookup yields CDR1 KGHDR and CDR2 SFDVKD. The CDR3 loop spans 15 amino acids. With 4 bases clipped from V and 1 base from J, the junction kept 5 bases outside the gene matches. The chain's CDR3 is CATSESGGIQETQYF. CDR3 bases: TGTGCCACCAGTGAATCCGGGGGGATCCAAGAGACCCAGTACTTC.

The J gene is TRBJ2-5, the V gene TRBV15; D is perhaps TRBD2 (5 bases). CDR3 length: 12 amino acids. V lost 2 bases to trimming and J lost 7 bases, with 8 bases between them. Germline assignment: CDR1 LNHNV and CDR2 YYDKDF (reference sequence). CDR3 sequence reads: CATSRNEGTQYF. For the CDR3, the DNA is TGTGCCACCAGCAGAAACGAGGGGACCCAGTACTTC.

CDR3 in amino acids: CASSPAGGSNQPQHF. In nucleotides, the CDR3 is TGTGCCAGCAGCCCAGCCGGGGGGAGCAATCAGCCCCAGCATTTT. The chain uses TRBV11-2 and TRBJ1-5, with D tentatively TRBD1 (5 bases). This CDR3 is 15 amino acids long. The germline V gene encodes CDR1 SGHAT and CDR2 FQNNGV. V was pared by 5 bases and J by 1 base, with 12 bases between.

This sequence joins TRBV29-1 and TRBJ1-2, with 8 bases fitting TRBD1. The CDR3 consists of 17 residues. Germline lookup yields CDR1 SQVTM and CDR2 ANQGSEA. V was clipped by 0 bases and J by 4 bases; unmatched bases: 13. CDR3 nucleotide sequence: TGCAGCGTTGAAGATAATCCCCGGACAGGGACCTCCTATGGCTACACCTTC. It specifies CSVEDNPRTGTSYGYTF.

The chain has TRBV5-5 and TRBJ1-6; 7 bases fit TRBD1. The length of the CDR3 is 13 residues. From germline, CDR1 is SGHKS and CDR2 YYEKEE (reference sequence). Trimming removed 4 bases from V and 13 bases from J; junction bases left unmatched: 8. DNA for the CDR3: TGTGCCAGCAGCCAGACAGGGCTTGATCCCCTCCACTTT. It is translated as CASSQTGLDPLHF.

CDR3 region: CASSEARLLRNEKLFF. The DNA for the CDR3 is TGTGCCAGCAGTGAAGCGCGTCTCCTCCGGAATGAAAAACTGTTTTTT. The chain carries TRBV6-1 and TRBJ1-4; D remains unclear. V gave up 0 bases and J gave up 5 bases, with 13 bases separating them. There are 16 residues in the CDR3. CDR1 MNHNS and CDR2 SASEGT come from the germline V gene.

The V gene is TRBV2, the J gene TRBJ2-3, with D unclear. CDR3 length equals 11 residues. Germline assignment: CDR1 SNHLY and CDR2 FYNNEI. V was pared by 4 bases and J by 5 bases, with 4 bases between. CDR3 residues: CASSVIDTQYF. The CDR3 DNA reads TGTGCCAGCAGTGTTATAGATACGCAGTATTTT. The full variable domain, its missing parts supplied by reference TRBV2 and TRBJ2-3, is EPEVTQTPSHQVTQMGQEVILRCVPISNHLYFYWYRQILGQKVEFLVSFYNNEISEKSEIFDDQFSVERPDGSNFTLKIRSTKLEDSAMYFCASSVIDTQYFGPGTRLTVL.

The chain couples TRBV6-6 to TRBJ1-2; 9 bases match TRBD1. Trimming at V came to 4 bases and at J to 3 bases, leaving 3 bases not matched to a gene. Germline V lookup: CDR1 MNHNY, CDR2 SVGAGI (reference sequence). CDR3 length: 14 amino acids. CDR3 residues: CASSSRQGDYGYTF. CDR3 nucleotide sequence: TGTGCCAGCAGTTCCAGACAGGGGGACTATGGCTACACCTTC.

The rearrangement uses TRBV6-1 and TRBJ1-4; 8 nucleotides align to TRBD1. The CDR3 totals 14 residues. J lost 10 bases, V lost 3 bases, and 7 bases had no gene match. Per germline, CDR1 MNHNS and CDR2 SASEGT. The CDR3 nucleotides are TGTGCCAGCAGTGAGGGGACAGGTTTTGGAAAACTGTTTTTT. Amino acids: CASSEGTGFGKLFF.

The chain employs TRBV7-9 and TRBJ1-1, with 8 bases that match TRBD1. Germline-derived CDR1 and CDR2 are SEHNR and FQNEAQ (reference sequence). This CDR3 comprises 18 residues. V shed 0 bases, J shed 4 bases, and the junction held 13 bases outside the gene matches. The CDR3 DNA is TGTGCCAGCAGCTTAGCGTTCATAGGGCAGGGGGCTCGCACTGAAGCTTTCTTT. Its protein product is CASSLAFIGQGARTEAFF.

The chain recombines TRBV7-2 with TRBJ1-1; D is uncertain. The CDR3 runs 15 residues. V dropped 1 base and J dropped 4 bases, with 13 bases sitting between them. Germline V gene lookup returns CDR1 SGHTA and CDR2 FQGNSA. The CDR3 loop is CASSLVRGSGTEAFF. The CDR3 region has the DNA TGTGCCAGCAGCTTAGTCCGGGGATCGGGCACTGAAGCTTTCTTT.

The chain employs TRBV19 and TRBJ1-5; D perhaps matches TRBD1 (5 bases). This CDR3 is 15 amino acids long. The V end lost 3 bases, the J end lost 4 bases, and 13 bases lay between the germline ends. Germline values: CDR1 LNHDA, CDR2 SQIVND (reference sequence). The CDR3 is CASSMTDSPNQPQHF. The CDR3 DNA follows: TGTGCCAGTAGTATGACAGACAGCCCAAATCAGCCCCAGCATTTT.

The V call is TRBV5-1, the J call TRBJ1-2; the D is unclear. The CDR3 has 13 amino acids. The germline gives CDR1 SGHRS, CDR2 YFSETQ. Trimming left V 0 bases short and J 6 bases short, with 9 bases between. CDR3 residues: CASSLAEEDGYTF. CDR3 bases: TGCGCCAGCAGCTTGGCAGAGGAGGATGGCTACACCTTC. Full variable domain (rest looked up from reference TRBV5-1 and TRBJ1-2): KAGVTQTPRYLIKTRGQQVTLSCSPISGHRSVSWYQQTPGQGLQFLFEYFSETQRNKGNFPGRFSGRQFSNSRSEMNVSTLELGDSALYLCASSLAEEDGYTFGSGTRLTVV.

As to this clone: The junction differs from germline at one of its ends, possibly a read error. This chain uses TRBV6-1 with TRBJ1-1, with a weak D call TRBD1 (5 bases). Germline lookup yields CDR1 MNHNS and CDR2 SASEGT. The CDR3 has 14 amino acids. Here the CDR3 DNA reads TGTGCCAGCACTGAAAGGGGTCTAAACACTGAAGCTTTCTTT. Protein product: CASTERGLNTEAFF.

A single count supports this clone. The chain employs TRBV29-1 and TRBJ2-5; 7 nucleotides line up with TRBD2. Trimming cost V 3 bases and J 8 bases; bases outside gene matches: 6. The CDR3 length is 12 residues. Germline V gene lookup returns CDR1 SQVTM and CDR2 ANQGSEA. The CDR3 DNA reads TGCAGCGTTGATTTGGGGGAGGGTACCCAGTACTTC. It encodes CSVDLGEGTQYF.

This chain uses TRBV6-2 or TRBV6-3 with TRBJ1-2; D ambiguous. This CDR3 region has 12 residues. Trimming removed 1 base from V and 6 bases from J, with 6 bases in between. CDR1 MNHEY and CDR2 SVGEGT come from the germline V gene. This CDR3 reads CASSYFRNGYTF. The DNA of the CDR3 is TGTGCCAGCAGTTACTTCAGGAATGGCTACACCTTC.

This chain uses TRBV11-2 with TRBJ2-5; 10 bases fit TRBD2. The CDR3 contains 15 residues. CDR1 and CDR2 from the germline V gene are SGHAT and FQNNGV. V lost 5 bases to trimming and J lost 5 bases; unmatched junction nucleotides: 8. The CDR3 bases are TGTGCCAGCAGCCCCCGGGGACTAGCGTTGGAGACCCAGTACTTC. Residues: CASSPRGLALETQYF.

The V call is TRBV3-1 (or the pseudogene TRBV3-2), the J call TRBJ2-2, with TRBD2 matching over 9 bases. CDR1 and CDR2 from the germline V gene are LGHDT and YNNKEL (reference sequence). With 6 bases clipped from V and 6 bases from J, the junction kept 5 bases outside the gene matches. The CDR3 spans 14 residues. The CDR3 DNA reads TGTGCCAGCAGAAAGCGGGGGGCTTCCGGGGAGCTGTTTTTT. Protein sequence: CASRKRGASGELFF.